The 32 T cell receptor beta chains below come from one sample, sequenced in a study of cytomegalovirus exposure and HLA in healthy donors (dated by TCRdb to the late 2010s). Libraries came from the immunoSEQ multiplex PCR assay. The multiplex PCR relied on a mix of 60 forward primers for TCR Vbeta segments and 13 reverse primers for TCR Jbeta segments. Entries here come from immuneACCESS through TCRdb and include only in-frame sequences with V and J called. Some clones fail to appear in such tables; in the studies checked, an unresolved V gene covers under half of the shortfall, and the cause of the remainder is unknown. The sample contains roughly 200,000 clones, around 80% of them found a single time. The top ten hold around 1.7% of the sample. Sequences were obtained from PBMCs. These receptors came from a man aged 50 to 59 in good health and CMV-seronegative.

For the CDR3, the DNA is TGTGCCAGCAGCTTAGGTTATAGGGGCAGACATGAGCAGTTCTTC. Protein sequence: CASSLGYRGRHEQFF. The chain recombines TRBV7-3 with TRBJ2-1, with D possibly being TRBD1 (5 bases). The V end lost 2 bases, the J end lost 8 bases, and 16 bases lay between the germline ends. The CDR3 has 15 amino acids. Germline-derived CDR1 and CDR2 are SGHTA and FQGTGA.

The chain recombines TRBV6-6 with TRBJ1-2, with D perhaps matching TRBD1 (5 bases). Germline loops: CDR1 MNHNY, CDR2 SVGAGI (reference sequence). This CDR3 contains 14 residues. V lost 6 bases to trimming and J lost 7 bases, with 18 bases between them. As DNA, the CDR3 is TGTGCCAGCAGGGGTATGGGGGGAAGGTTTGGCTACACCTTC. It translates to CASRGMGGRFGYTF.

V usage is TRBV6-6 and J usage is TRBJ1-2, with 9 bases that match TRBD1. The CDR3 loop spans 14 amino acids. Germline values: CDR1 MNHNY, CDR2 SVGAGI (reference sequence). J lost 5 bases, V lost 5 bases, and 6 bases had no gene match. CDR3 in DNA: TGTGCCAGCAGTCAGACAGGGGGTCGGTATGGCTACACCTTC. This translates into CASSQTGGRYGYTF.

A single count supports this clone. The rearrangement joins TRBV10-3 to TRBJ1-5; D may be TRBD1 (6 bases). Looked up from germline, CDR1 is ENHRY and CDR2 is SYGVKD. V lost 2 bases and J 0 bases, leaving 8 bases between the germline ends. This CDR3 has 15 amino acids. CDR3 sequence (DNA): TGTGCCATCAGTGAGAGGGGGAATAGCAATCAGCCCCAGCATTTT. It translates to CAISERGNSNQPQHF.

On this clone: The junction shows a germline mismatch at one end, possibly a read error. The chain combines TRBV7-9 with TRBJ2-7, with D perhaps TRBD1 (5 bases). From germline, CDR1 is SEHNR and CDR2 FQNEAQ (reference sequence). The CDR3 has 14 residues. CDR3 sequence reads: CSSSTPGYPYEQYF. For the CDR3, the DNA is TGTTCCAGCAGCACACCAGGGTACCCCTACGAGCAGTACTTC.

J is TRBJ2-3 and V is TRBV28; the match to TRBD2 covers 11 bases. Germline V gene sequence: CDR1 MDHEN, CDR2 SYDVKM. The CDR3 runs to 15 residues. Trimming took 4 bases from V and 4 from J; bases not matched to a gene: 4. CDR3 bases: TGTGCCAGCAGTTCACCGGGACTAGCGGCAGATACGCAGTATTTT. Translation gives CASSSPGLAADTQYF.

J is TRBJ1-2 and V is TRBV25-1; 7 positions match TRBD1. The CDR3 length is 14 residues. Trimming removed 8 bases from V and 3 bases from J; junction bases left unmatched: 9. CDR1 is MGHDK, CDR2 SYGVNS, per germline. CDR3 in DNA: TGTGCCAGCTTGCCCCCCGGGACAGACTATGGCTACACCTTC. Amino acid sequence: CASLPPGTDYGYTF.

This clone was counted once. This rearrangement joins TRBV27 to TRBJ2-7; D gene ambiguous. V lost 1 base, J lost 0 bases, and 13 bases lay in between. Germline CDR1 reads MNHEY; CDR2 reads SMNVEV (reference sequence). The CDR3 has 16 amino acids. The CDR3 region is CASSLFTGYGSYEQYF. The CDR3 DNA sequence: TGTGCCAGCAGTTTATTCACCGGGTATGGCTCCTACGAGCAGTACTTC.

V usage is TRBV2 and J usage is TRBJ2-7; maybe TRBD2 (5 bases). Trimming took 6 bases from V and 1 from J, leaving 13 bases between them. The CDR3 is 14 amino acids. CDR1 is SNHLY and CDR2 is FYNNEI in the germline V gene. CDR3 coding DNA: TGTGCCAGCAGGCGAGTAGCGCCGTCCTACGAGCAGTACTTC. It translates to CASRRVAPSYEQYF.

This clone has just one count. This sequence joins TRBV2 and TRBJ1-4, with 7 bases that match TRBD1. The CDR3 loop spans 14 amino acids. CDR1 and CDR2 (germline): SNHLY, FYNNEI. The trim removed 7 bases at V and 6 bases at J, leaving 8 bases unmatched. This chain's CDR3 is CASKRDSSHEKLFF. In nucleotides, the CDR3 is TGTGCCAGCAAACGGGACAGTTCGCATGAAAAACTGTTTTTT.

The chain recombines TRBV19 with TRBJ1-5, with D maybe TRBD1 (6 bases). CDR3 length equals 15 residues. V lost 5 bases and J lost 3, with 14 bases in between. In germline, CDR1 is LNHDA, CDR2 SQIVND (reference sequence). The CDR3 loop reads CASSHIDRFNQPQHF. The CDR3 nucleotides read TGTGCCAGTAGTCACATCGACAGGTTCAATCAGCCCCAGCATTTT.

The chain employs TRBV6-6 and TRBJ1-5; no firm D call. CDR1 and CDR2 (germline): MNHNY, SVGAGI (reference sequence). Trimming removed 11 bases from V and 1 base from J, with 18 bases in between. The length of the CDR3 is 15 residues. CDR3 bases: TGTGCCTCCCGAAACGGCAGGTTAAGCAATCAGCCCCAGCATTTT. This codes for CASRNGRLSNQPQHF.

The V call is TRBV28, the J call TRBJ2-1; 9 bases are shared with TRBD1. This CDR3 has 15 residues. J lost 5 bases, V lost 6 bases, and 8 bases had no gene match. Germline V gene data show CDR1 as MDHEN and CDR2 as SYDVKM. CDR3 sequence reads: CASRGPRTGDNEQFF. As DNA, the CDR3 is TGTGCCAGCAGGGGCCCTAGGACAGGGGACAATGAGCAGTTCTTC.

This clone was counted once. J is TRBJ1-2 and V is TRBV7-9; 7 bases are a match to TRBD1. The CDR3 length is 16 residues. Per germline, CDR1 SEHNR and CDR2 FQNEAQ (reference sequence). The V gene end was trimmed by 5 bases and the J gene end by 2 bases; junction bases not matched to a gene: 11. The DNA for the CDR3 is TGTGCCAGCAGCCCTGGGGGTAGGGGGCGAAACTATGGCTACACCTTC. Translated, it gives CASSPGGRGRNYGYTF.

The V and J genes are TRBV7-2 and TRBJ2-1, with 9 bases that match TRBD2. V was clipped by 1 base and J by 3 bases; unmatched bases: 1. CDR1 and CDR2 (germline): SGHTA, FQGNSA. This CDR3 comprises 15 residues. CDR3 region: CASSLELAGYNEQFF. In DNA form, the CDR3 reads TGTGCCAGCAGCTTAGAACTAGCGGGCTACAATGAGCAGTTCTTC.

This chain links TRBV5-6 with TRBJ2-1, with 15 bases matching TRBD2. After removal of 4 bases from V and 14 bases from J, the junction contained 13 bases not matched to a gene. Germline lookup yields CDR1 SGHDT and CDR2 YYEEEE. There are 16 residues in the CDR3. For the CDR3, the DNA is TGTGCCAGCAGCACCAACGGACTAGCGGGAGGGCTTTGGGAGTTCTTC. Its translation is CASSTNGLAGGLWEFF.

CDR3 loop: CASSQFSPGAIYNEQFF. The CDR3 DNA sequence: TGTGCCAGCAGCCAATTCTCCCCGGGAGCCATCTACAATGAGCAGTTCTTC. The chain carries TRBV16 and TRBJ2-1; TRBD2 is a possible D gene (6 bases). Between the trimmed V and J ends, which lost 1 base and 3 bases, there was a span of 16 bases. This CDR3 contains 17 residues. The germline CDR1 and CDR2 sequences are KGHSY and FQNENV.

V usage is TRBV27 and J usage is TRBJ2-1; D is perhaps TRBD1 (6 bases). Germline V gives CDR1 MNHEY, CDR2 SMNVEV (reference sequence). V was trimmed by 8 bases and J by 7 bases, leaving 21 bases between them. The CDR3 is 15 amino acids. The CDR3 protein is CASGPPRGLRNEQFF. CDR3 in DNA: TGTGCCAGCGGTCCGCCCAGGGGTTTGAGGAATGAGCAGTTCTTC.

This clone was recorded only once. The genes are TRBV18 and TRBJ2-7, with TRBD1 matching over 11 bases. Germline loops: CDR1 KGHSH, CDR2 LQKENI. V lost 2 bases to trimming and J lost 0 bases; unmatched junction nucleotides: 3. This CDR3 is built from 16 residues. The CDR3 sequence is CASSPGTGGSSYEQYF. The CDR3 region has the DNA TGTGCCAGCTCACCAGGGACAGGGGGTAGCTCCTACGAGCAGTACTTC.

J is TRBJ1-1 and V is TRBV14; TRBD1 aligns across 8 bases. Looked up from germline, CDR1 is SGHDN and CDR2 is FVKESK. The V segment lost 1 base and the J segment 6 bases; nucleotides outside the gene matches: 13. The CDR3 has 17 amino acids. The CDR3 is CASSQVLIRGPGAEAFF. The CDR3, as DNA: TGTGCCAGCAGCCAAGTTTTGATCAGGGGGCCGGGGGCTGAAGCTTTCTTT.

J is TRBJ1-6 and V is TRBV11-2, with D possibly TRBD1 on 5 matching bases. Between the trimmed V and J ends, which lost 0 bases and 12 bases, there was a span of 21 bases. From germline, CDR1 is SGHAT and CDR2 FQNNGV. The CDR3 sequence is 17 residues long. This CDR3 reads CASSLDGPGNPREPLHF. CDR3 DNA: TGTGCCAGCAGCTTAGATGGTCCAGGGAACCCTAGGGAACCCCTCCACTTT.

The CDR3 bases are TGTGCCAGCAGTGAAGGTTATAGCAATCAGCCCCAGCATTTT. This gives the protein CASSEGYSNQPQHF. The chain links TRBV6-1 to TRBJ1-5, with unresolved D. V was cut by 1 base and J by 0 bases, with 4 bases left in between. This CDR3 contains 14 residues. Looked up from germline, CDR1 is MNHNS and CDR2 is SASEGT.

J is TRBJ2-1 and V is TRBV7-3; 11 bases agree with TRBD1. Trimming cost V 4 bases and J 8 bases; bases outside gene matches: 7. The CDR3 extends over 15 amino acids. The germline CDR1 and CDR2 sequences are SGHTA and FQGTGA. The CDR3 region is CASSSPGQGVDEQFF. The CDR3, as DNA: TGTGCCAGCAGCTCACCGGGACAGGGGGTCGATGAGCAGTTCTTC.

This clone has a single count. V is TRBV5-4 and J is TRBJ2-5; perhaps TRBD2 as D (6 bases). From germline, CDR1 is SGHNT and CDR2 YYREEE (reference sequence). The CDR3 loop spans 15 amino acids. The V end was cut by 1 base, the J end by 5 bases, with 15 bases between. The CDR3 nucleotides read TGTGCCAGCAGCTTGAGTGGGGACTTTGGGGAGACCCAGTACTTC. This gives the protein CASSLSGDFGETQYF. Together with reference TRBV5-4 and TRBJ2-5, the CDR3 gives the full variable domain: ETGVTQSPTHLIKTRGQQVTLRCSSQSGHNTVSWYQQALGQGPQFIFQYYREEENGRGNFPPRFSGLQFPNYSSELNVNALELDDSALYLCASSLSGDFGETQYFGPGTRLLVL.

CDR3 DNA: TGCAGCGTTCTGGGGGCGATGAACACTGAAGCTTTCTTT. Translation: CSVLGAMNTEAFF. This rearrangement joins TRBV29-1 to TRBJ1-1, with a possible D match to TRBD1 (6 bases). Trimming removed 5 bases from V and 0 bases from J, with 10 bases in between. The CDR3 is made up of 13 amino acids. Germline loops: CDR1 SQVTM, CDR2 ANQGSEA. The whole variable domain, remainder taken from reference TRBV29-1 and TRBJ1-1, is SAVISQKPSRDICQRGTSLTIQCQVDSQVTMMFWYRQQPGQSLTLIATANQGSEATYESGFVIDKFPISRPNLTFSTLTVSNMSPEDSSIYLCSVLGAMNTEAFFGQGTRLTVV.

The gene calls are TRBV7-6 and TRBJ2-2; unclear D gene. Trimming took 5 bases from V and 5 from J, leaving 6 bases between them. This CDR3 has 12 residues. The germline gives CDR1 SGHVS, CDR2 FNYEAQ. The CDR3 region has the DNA TGTGCCAGCAGCCCGAGGACCGGGGAGCTGTTTTTT. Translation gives CASSPRTGELFF.

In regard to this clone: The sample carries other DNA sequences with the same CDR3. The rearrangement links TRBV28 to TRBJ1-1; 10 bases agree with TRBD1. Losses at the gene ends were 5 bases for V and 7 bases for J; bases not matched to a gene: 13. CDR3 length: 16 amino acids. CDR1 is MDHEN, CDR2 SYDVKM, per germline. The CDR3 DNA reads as TGTGCCAGCAGTCTTTGGGGGACAGGGGCCAAAAATGAAGCTTTCTTT. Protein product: CASSLWGTGAKNEAFF.

CDR3 sequence: CASRPPGQPNYGYTF. The CDR3 coding sequence is TGTGCCAGCAGGCCCCCGGGACAGCCAAACTATGGCTACACCTTC. This chain connects TRBV28 to TRBJ1-2, with TRBD1 matching 7 bases. Germline lookup yields CDR1 MDHEN and CDR2 SYDVKM. J lost 2 bases, V lost 6 bases, and 9 bases had no gene match. The CDR3 spans 15 residues.

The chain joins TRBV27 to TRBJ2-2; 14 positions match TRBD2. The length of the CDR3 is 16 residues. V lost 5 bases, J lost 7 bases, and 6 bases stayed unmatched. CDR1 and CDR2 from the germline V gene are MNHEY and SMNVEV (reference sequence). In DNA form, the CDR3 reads TGTGCCAGCAGTGAAGGACTAGCGGGAGGTCTCGGGGAGCTGTTTTTT. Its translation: CASSEGLAGGLGELFF.

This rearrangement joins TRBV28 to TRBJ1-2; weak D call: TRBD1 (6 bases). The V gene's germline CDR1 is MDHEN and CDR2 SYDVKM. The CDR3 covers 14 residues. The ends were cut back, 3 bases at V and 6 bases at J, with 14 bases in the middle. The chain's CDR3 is CASSFNGRGDGYTF. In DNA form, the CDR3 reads TGTGCCAGCAGTTTTAATGGCAGGGGTGATGGCTACACCTTC.

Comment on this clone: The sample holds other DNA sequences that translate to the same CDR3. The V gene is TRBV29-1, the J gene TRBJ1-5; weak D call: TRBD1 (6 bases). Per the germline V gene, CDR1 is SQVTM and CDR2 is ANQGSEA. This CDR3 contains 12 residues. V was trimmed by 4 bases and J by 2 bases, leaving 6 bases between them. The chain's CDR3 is CSVGTGNQPQHF. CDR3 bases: TGCAGCGTTGGGACAGGCAATCAGCCCCAGCATTTT.

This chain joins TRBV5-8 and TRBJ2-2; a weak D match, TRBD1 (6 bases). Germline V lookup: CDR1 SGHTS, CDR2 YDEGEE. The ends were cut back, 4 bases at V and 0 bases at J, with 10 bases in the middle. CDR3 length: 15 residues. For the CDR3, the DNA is TGTGCCAGCAGCCAACGGACAGCGAACACCGGGGAGCTGTTTTTT. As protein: CASSQRTANTGELFF. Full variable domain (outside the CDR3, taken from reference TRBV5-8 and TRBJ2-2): EAGVTQSPTHLIKTRGQQATLRCSPISGHTSVYWYQQALGLGLQFLLWYDEGEERNRGNFPPRFSGRQFPNYSSELNVNALELEDSALYLCASSQRTANTGELFFGEGSRLTVL.